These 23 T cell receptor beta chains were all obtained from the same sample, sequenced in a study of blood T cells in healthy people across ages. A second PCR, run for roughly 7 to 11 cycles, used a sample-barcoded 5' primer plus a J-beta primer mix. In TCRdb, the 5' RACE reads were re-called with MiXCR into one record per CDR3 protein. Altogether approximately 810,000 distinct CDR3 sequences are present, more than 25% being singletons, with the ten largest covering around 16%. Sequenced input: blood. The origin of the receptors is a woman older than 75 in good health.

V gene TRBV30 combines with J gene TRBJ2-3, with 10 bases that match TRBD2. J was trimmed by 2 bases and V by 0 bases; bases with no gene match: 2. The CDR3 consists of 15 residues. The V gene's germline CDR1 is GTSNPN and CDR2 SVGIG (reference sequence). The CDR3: CAWSVLAGITDTQYF. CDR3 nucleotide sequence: TGTGCCTGGAGTGTACTAGCGGGGATCACAGATACGCAGTATTTT.

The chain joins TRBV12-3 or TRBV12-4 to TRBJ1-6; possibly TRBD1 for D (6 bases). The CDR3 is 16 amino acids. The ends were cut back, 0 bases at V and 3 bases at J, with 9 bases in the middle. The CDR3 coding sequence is TGTGCCAGCAGTTTAGCCAGGGGATTCTATAATTCACCCCTCCACTTT. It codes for CASSLARGFYNSPLHF.

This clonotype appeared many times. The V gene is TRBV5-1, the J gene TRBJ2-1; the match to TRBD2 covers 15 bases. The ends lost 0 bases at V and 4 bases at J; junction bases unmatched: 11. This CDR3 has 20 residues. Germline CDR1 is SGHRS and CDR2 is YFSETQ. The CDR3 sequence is CASSLDGLAGGRRFYNEQFF. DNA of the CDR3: TGCGCCAGCAGCTTGGACGGACTAGCGGGGGGGCGAAGATTTTACAATGAGCAGTTCTTC.

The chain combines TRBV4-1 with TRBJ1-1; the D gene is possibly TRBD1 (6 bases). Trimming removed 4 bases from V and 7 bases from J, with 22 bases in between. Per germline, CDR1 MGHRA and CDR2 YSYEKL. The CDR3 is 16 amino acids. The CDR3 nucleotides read TGCGCCAGCAGCCGTTGGGCGGGACACTGGGTGCATGAAGCTTTCTTT. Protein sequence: CASSRWAGHWVHEAFF.

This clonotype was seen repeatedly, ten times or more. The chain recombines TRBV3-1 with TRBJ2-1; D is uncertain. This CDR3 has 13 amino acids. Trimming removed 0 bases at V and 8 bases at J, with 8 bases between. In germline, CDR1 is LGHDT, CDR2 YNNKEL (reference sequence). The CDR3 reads CASSQDNIHEQFF. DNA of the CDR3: TGTGCCAGCAGCCAAGATAACATCCATGAGCAGTTCTTC.

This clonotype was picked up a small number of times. The CDR3 loop is CAISESPGSNSPLHF. The CDR3 DNA is TGTGCCATCAGTGAGTCCCCGGGGTCTAATTCACCCCTCCACTTT. V is TRBV10-3 and J is TRBJ1-6; D remains ambiguous. This CDR3 contains 15 residues. Trimming cost V 0 bases and J 6 bases, with 9 bases left between them. Germline-derived CDR1 and CDR2 are ENHRY and SYGVKD.

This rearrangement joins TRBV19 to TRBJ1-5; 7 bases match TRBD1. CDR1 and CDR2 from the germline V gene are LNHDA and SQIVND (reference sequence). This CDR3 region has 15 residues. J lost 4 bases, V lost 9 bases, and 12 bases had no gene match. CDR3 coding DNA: TGTGCCAGCAACTCTCAACAGGGGTTAAATCAGCCCCAGCATTTT. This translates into CASNSQQGLNQPQHF. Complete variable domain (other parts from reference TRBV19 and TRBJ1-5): DGGITQSPKYLFRKEGQNVTLSCEQNLNHDAMYWYRQDPGQGLRLIYYSQIVNDFQKGDIAEGYSVSREKKESFPLTVTSAQKNPTAFYLCASNSQQGLNQPQHFGDGTRLSIL.

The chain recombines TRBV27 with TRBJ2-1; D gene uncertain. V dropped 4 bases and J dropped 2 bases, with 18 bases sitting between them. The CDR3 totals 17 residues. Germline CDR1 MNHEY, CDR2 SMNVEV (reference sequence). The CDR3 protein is CASSSPYGLGPYNEQFF. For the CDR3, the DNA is TGTGCCAGCAGTTCCCCCTATGGGCTAGGCCCCTACAATGAGCAGTTCTTC.

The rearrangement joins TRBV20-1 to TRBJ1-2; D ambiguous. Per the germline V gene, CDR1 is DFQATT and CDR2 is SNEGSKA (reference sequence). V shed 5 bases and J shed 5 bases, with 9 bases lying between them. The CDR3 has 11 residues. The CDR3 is CSARRGYGYTF. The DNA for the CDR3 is TGCAGTGCTCGTCGCGGTTATGGCTACACCTTC.

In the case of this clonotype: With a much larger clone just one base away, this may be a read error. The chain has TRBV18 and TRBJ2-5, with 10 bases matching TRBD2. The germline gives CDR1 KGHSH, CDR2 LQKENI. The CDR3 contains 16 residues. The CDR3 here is CARSPVAGGRVETQYF. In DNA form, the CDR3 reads TGTGCCAGATCACCGGTAGCGGGGGGCAGAGTCGAGACCCAGTACTTC.

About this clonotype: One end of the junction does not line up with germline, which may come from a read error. The CDR3 region is CTSSPQPPFARPEAFF. CDR3 in DNA: TGTACCAGCTCACCACAGCCCCCTTTTGCGAGGCCTGAAGCTTTCTTT. This chain connects TRBV18 to TRBJ1-1; D is unresolved. This CDR3 spans 16 amino acids. Germline CDR1 KGHSH, CDR2 LQKENI.

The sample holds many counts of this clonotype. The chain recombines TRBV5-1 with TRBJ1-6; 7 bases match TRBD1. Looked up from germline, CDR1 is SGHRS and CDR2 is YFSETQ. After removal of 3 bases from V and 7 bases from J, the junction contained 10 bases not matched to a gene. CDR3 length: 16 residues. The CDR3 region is CASSYGQERRNSPLHF. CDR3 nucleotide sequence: TGCGCCAGCAGCTACGGACAGGAGAGGAGGAATTCACCCCTCCACTTT.

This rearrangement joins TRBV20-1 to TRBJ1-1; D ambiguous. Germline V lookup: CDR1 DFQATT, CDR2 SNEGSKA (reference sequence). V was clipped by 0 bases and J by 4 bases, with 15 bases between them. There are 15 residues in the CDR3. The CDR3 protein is CSARESGHYVTEAFF. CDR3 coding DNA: TGCAGTGCTAGAGAGAGCGGGCATTACGTCACTGAAGCTTTCTTT.

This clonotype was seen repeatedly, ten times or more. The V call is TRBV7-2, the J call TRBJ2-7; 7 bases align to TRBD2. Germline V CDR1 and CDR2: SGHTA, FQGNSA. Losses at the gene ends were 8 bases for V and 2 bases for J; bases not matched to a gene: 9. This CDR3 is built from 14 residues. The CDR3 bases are TGTGCCAGCCGGGGAGGGACCAGAACCTACGAGCAGTACTTC. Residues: CASRGGTRTYEQYF.

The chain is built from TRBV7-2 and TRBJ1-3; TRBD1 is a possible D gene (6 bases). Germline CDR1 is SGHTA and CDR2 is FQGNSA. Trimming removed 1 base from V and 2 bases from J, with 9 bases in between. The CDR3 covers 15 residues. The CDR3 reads CASSLDRVAGNTIYF. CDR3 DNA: TGTGCCAGCAGCTTAGACAGGGTAGCTGGAAACACCATATATTTT.

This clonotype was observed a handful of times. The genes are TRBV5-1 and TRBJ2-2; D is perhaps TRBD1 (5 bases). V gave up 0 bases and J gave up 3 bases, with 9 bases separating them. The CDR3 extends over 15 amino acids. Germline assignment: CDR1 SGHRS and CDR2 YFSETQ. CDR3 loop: CASSLEGPHTGELFF. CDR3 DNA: TGCGCCAGCAGCTTGGAGGGGCCGCACACCGGGGAGCTGTTTTTT.

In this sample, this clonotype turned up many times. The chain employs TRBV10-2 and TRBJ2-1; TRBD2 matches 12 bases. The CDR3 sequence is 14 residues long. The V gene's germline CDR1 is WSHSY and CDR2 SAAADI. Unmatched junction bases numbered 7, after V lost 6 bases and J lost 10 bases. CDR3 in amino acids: CASRSSGGALEQFF. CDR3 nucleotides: TGCGCCAGCAGGTCTAGCGGGGGGGCATTGGAGCAGTTCTTC.

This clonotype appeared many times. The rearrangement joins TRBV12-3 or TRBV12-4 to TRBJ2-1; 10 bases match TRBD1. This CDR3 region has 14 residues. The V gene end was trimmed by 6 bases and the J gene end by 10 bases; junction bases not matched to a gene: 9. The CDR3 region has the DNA TGTGCCAGCAGGGGAGGGACAGGGGTTCGGGAGCAGTTCTTC. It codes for CASRGGTGVREQFF.

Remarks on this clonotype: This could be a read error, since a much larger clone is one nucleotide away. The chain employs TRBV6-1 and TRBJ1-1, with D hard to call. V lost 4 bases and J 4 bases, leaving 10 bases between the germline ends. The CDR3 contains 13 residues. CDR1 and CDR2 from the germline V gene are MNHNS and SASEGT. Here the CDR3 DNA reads TGTGCCAGCAGTGTCGGTCTGCGCACTGAAGCTTTCTTT. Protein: CASSVGLRTEAFF.

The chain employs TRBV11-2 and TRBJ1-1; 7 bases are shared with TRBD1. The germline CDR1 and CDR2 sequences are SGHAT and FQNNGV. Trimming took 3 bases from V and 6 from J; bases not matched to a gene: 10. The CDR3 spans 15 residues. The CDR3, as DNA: TGTGCCAGCAGCTTGCCCCAGGGGGTATTATCTGAAGCTTTCTTT. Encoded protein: CASSLPQGVLSEAFF.

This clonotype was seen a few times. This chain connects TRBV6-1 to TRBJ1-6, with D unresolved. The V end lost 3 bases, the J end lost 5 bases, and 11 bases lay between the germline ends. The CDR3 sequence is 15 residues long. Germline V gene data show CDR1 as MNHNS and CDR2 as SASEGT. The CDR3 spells CASSDDYPNNSPLHF. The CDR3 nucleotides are TGTGCCAGCAGTGACGACTACCCGAATAATTCACCCCTCCACTTT.

CDR3 sequence (DNA): TGCGCCAGCAGCCCGAACGACCGGCGGTCCCAGCATTTT. It is translated as CASSPNDRRSQHF. V gene TRBV4-3 combines with J gene TRBJ1-5; D gene ambiguous. The CDR3 contains 13 residues. V lost 4 bases to trimming and J lost 11 bases, with 15 bases between them. Germline assignment: CDR1 LGHNA and CDR2 YSLEER.

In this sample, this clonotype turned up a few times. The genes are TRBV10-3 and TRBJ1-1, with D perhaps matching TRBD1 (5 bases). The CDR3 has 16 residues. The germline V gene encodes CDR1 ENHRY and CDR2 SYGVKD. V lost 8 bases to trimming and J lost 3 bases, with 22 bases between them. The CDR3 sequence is CAIRPGQALGHTEAFF. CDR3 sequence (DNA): TGTGCCATCCGGCCGGGCCAAGCTTTGGGGCACACTGAAGCTTTCTTT.